These 26 T cell receptor beta chains share one sample of origin, sequenced in a study of cytomegalovirus exposure and HLA in healthy donors. The primer mix had 60 Vbeta and 13 Jbeta primers. The assay was immunoSEQ multiplex PCR, and TCRdb's table has in-frame clones only and misses some. The sample shows about 120,000 clones, 75% to 80% of them seen only once. Specimen: PBMCs. The origin of the receptors is a young woman in good health and CMV-seropositive.

This chain joins TRBV5-4 and TRBJ2-6; weak D call: TRBD2 (7 bases). Germline lookup yields CDR1 SGHNT and CDR2 YYREEE (reference sequence). Trimming removed 0 bases from V and 3 bases from J, with 10 bases in between. The CDR3 length is 16 residues. CDR3 in amino acids: CASSLGGGLGANVLTF. CDR3 coding DNA: TGTGCCAGCAGCTTGGGCGGGGGCCTTGGGGCCAACGTCCTGACTTTC. Full variable domain (rest looked up from reference TRBV5-4 and TRBJ2-6): ETGVTQSPTHLIKTRGQQVTLRCSSQSGHNTVSWYQQALGQGPQFIFQYYREEENGRGNFPPRFSGLQFPNYSSELNVNALELDDSALYLCASSLGGGLGANVLTFGAGSRLTVL.

Worth noting for this clone: The junction departs from germline at one end; a sequencing error may be responsible. The same CDR3 arises from other DNA sequences in this sample as well. The chain joins TRBV7-3 to TRBJ1-1; D unclear. Germline V CDR1 and CDR2: SGHTA, FQGTGA. This CDR3 spans 13 amino acids. The CDR3 region has the DNA TGCGCCAGCAGCTTAGCGGGGTTCACTGAAGCTTTCTTT. Translation: CASSLAGFTEAFF.

This chain connects TRBV2 to TRBJ2-3; tentatively, D is TRBD2 (6 bases). Germline values: CDR1 SNHLY, CDR2 FYNNEI. CDR3 length: 15 residues. V was clipped by 2 bases and J by 4 bases, with 13 bases between them. The CDR3 DNA follows: TGTGCCAGCAGTGAATCGGCTTCGGGGGCAGATACGCAGTATTTT. The encoded protein is CASSESASGADTQYF.

The gene calls are TRBV4-1 and TRBJ2-3; D is ambiguous. This CDR3 region has 16 residues. Germline V gene sequence: CDR1 MGHRA, CDR2 YSYEKL. Trimming took off 4 bases at V and 0 bases at J, with 14 bases between the two ends. CDR3 sequence (DNA): TGCGCCAGCAGCCGTTCGACTGCGCCTAGCACAGATACGCAGTATTTT. Encoded protein: CASSRSTAPSTDTQYF.

The rearrangement links TRBV2 to TRBJ2-7; 8 bases match TRBD1. V gave up 7 bases and J gave up 7 bases; unmatched junction bases: 12. Germline assignment: CDR1 SNHLY and CDR2 FYNNEI. The CDR3 covers 14 residues. Written as DNA, the CDR3 is TGTGCCAGCACCCTCGACAGGGGCTTGGGGGAGCAGTACTTC. Translating gives CASTLDRGLGEQYF.

In this sample, this clone turned up a few times. The CDR3 DNA sequence: TGCAGCGTTGAAGAGTTCAGCGGGGCGAACACCGGGGAGCTGTTTTTT. Amino acids: CSVEEFSGANTGELFF. The chain joins TRBV29-1 to TRBJ2-2; 7 bases are shared with TRBD2. This CDR3 is built from 16 residues. Germline assignment: CDR1 SQVTM and CDR2 ANQGSEA. J was trimmed by 0 bases and V by 0 bases; bases with no gene match: 4.

This clone was recorded only once. CDR3 nucleotides: TGCGCCAGCAAGCGGCTGACCAGTTCCGAAGAGACCCAGTACTTC. The encoded protein is CASKRLTSSEETQYF. V and J are TRBV5-1 and TRBJ2-5, with TRBD2 as a possible D gene (5 bases). Trimming left V 6 bases short and J 3 bases short, with 18 bases between. The CDR3 is made up of 15 amino acids. Germline loops: CDR1 SGHRS, CDR2 YFSETQ.

J is TRBJ2-7 and V is TRBV27; D might be TRBD2 (7 bases). V was pared by 6 bases and J by 3 bases, with 18 bases between. The germline gives CDR1 MNHEY, CDR2 SMNVEV (reference sequence). The CDR3 length is 15 residues. The CDR3 loop is CASSPLGGAGYEQYF. CDR3 nucleotides: TGTGCCAGCAGCCCCTTAGGGGGGGCGGGCTACGAGCAGTACTTC.

This chain joins TRBV7-2 and TRBJ2-1, with no clear D. The germline CDR1 and CDR2 sequences are SGHTA and FQGNSA. The V and J ends lost 6 bases and 0 bases respectively, with 9 bases between them. This CDR3 is 14 amino acids long. The CDR3 loop is CASRVQSSYNEQFF. The DNA for the CDR3 is TGTGCCAGCAGAGTACAAAGCTCCTACAATGAGCAGTTCTTC.

V and J are TRBV18 and TRBJ2-2; the match to TRBD2 covers 14 bases. V gave up 1 base and J gave up 2 bases; unmatched junction bases: 3. Per germline, CDR1 KGHSH and CDR2 LQKENI. The CDR3 sequence is 18 residues long. The CDR3 here is CASSPQGLAGANTGELFF. The CDR3 bases are TGTGCCAGCTCACCACAGGGACTAGCGGGGGCCAACACCGGGGAGCTGTTTTTT.

The gene calls are TRBV29-1 and TRBJ2-7, with D perhaps TRBD2 (6 bases). This CDR3 contains 12 residues. In germline, CDR1 is SQVTM, CDR2 ANQGSEA. V was pared by 2 bases and J by 5 bases, with 10 bases between. The CDR3 DNA reads as TGCAGCGTTGAATACGGGAGCAACGAGCAGTACTTC. Translating it yields CSVEYGSNEQYF.

The chain employs TRBV9 and TRBJ1-2, with 8 bases identical to TRBD1. Germline assignment: CDR1 SGDLS and CDR2 YYNGEE. The CDR3 extends over 17 amino acids. Trimming removed 0 bases from V and 4 bases from J; junction bases left unmatched: 11. The chain's CDR3 is CASSVDLGQGLAYGYTF. The DNA for the CDR3 is TGTGCCAGCAGCGTAGATCTTGGACAGGGTTTGGCCTATGGCTACACCTTC. Full variable domain (remainder filled in from reference TRBV9 and TRBJ1-2): DSGVTQTPKHLITATGQRVTLRCSPRSGDLSVYWYQQSLDQGLQFLIQYYNGEERAKGNILERFSAQQFPDLHSELNLSSLELGDSALYFCASSVDLGQGLAYGYTFGSGTRLTVV.

This chain connects TRBV20-1 to TRBJ1-1; D gene unclear. This CDR3 has 11 amino acids. Germline CDR1 DFQATT, CDR2 SNEGSKA (reference sequence). The V end lost 6 bases, the J end lost 4 bases, and 9 bases lay between the germline ends. The CDR3 DNA sequence: TGCAGTGCCCCGAGTTCCACTGAAGCTTTCTTT. Translated: CSAPSSTEAFF.

V is TRBV29-1 and J is TRBJ2-7, with 11 nucleotides matching TRBD1. Per the germline V gene, CDR1 is SQVTM and CDR2 is ANQGSEA. J lost 1 base, V lost 0 bases, and 2 bases had no gene match. CDR3 length: 15 amino acids. CDR3 sequence (DNA): TGCAGCGTTGAAGATCGGGACAGGGGGTCCTACGAGCAGTACTTC. Residues: CSVEDRDRGSYEQYF.

This clone was counted only a few times. The chain has TRBV4-2 and TRBJ1-1, with unresolved D. In germline, CDR1 is LGHNA, CDR2 YNFKEQ. V was pared by 1 base and J by 6 bases, with 12 bases between. The CDR3 loop spans 14 amino acids. CDR3 sequence: CASSQGGRSAEAFF. CDR3 nucleotides: TGTGCCAGCAGCCAAGGTGGTCGGTCGGCTGAAGCTTTCTTT.

The rearrangement links TRBV2 to TRBJ1-2; a possible D gene is TRBD1 (5 bases). Germline V lookup: CDR1 SNHLY, CDR2 FYNNEI. V was pared by 4 bases and J by 7 bases, with 16 bases between. The CDR3 is 14 residues long. The CDR3 loop is CASSVQGGSSGYTF. The DNA for the CDR3 is TGTGCCAGCAGTGTGCAGGGAGGGTCAAGTGGCTACACCTTC.

This clone was detected once. The chain is built from TRBV27 and TRBJ2-7; no clear D gene. Germline V gene lookup returns CDR1 MNHEY and CDR2 SMNVEV (reference sequence). The CDR3 totals 11 residues. Trimming removed 10 bases from V and 3 bases from J, with 10 bases in between. As DNA, the CDR3 is TGTGCCACCGGGTTCTACTACGAGCAGTACTTC. Its protein is CATGFYYEQYF.

The J gene is TRBJ2-7, the V gene TRBV11-2, with D possibly being TRBD1 (6 bases). There are 14 residues in the CDR3. The germline V gene encodes CDR1 SGHAT and CDR2 FQNNGV. The V end lost 6 bases, the J end lost 4 bases, and 16 bases lay between the germline ends. The CDR3 reads CASRRTARLYEQYF. The DNA of the CDR3 is TGTGCCAGCAGAAGGACAGCCCGTCTTTACGAGCAGTACTTC.

This clone was observed a handful of times. The chain links TRBV4-1 to TRBJ1-1, with TRBD1 identical over 7 bases. CDR1 MGHRA and CDR2 YSYEKL come from the germline V gene. The V and J ends lost 4 bases and 4 bases, in that order; junction bases with no gene match: 9. CDR3 length: 15 amino acids. The CDR3 DNA reads as TGCGCCAGCAGCCTACTTGGCGCAGGGGGCACTGAAGCTTTCTTT. This codes for CASSLLGAGGTEAFF.

V gene TRBV15 combines with J gene TRBJ1-1; 7 positions agree with TRBD1. Germline CDR1 is LNHNV and CDR2 is YYDKDF (reference sequence). The CDR3 sequence is 15 residues long. After removal of 3 bases from V and 3 bases from J, the junction contained 7 bases not matched to a gene. DNA for the CDR3: TGTGCCACCAGCAGGGCGACAGGGCACGACACTGAAGCTTTCTTT. Translating gives CATSRATGHDTEAFF.

The rearrangement links TRBV6-5 to TRBJ2-1; 10 bases map to TRBD2. The germline CDR1 and CDR2 sequences are MNHEY and SVGAGI. The CDR3 extends over 16 amino acids. The ends lost 2 bases at V and 2 bases at J; junction bases unmatched: 3. CDR3 protein: CASSYQSGGAYNEQFF. Here the CDR3 DNA reads TGTGCCAGCAGTTACCAGAGCGGGGGGGCCTACAATGAGCAGTTCTTC.

The rearrangement links TRBV4-2 to TRBJ2-5, with D possibly matching TRBD2 (6 bases). V was cut by 5 bases and J by 2 bases, with 12 bases left in between. Germline CDR1 LGHNA, CDR2 YNFKEQ. The CDR3 length is 14 residues. The CDR3, as DNA: TGTGCCAGCAGCTTCCGACTAGGGCAAGAGACCCAGTACTTC. Translating it yields CASSFRLGQETQYF.

The chain couples TRBV28 to TRBJ1-2, with 7 bases aligning to TRBD1. CDR3 length equals 11 residues. V trimming: 4 bases; J trimming: 14 bases; junction bases outside the gene matches: 7. Looked up from germline, CDR1 is MDHEN and CDR2 is SYDVKM. CDR3 region: CASSSDRVRTF. For the CDR3, the DNA is TGTGCCAGCAGTTCCGACAGGGTTAGGACCTTC.

This chain connects TRBV5-1 to TRBJ2-5; 7 bases match TRBD2. The CDR3 consists of 19 residues. The germline gives CDR1 SGHRS, CDR2 YFSETQ. With V trimmed by 4 bases and J by 2 bases, 20 bases remained unmatched. The CDR3, as DNA: TGCGCCAGCAGCCCGAGGGAAATCTGGGACTACTTAAGACAAGAGACCCAGTACTTC. Its protein product is CASSPREIWDYLRQETQYF. Complete variable domain (other parts from reference TRBV5-1 and TRBJ2-5): KAGVTQTPRYLIKTRGQQVTLSCSPISGHRSVSWYQQTPGQGLQFLFEYFSETQRNKGNFPGRFSGRQFSNSRSEMNVSTLELGDSALYLCASSPREIWDYLRQETQYFGPGTRLLVL.

This chain connects TRBV21-1 to TRBJ1-4; TRBD1, the D gene given by the table, was not confirmed from the DNA. TRBV21-1 is classified as a pseudogene. The CDR3 has 21 amino acids. For the CDR3, the DNA is TGTGCCAGCAGCACGCCACGCTCAGGGGGCGATCGTAGCGGAACTAATGAAAAACTGTTTTTT. Its protein is CASSTPRSGGDRSGTNEKLFF.

The chain links TRBV6-5 to TRBJ1-3; D unclear. The CDR3 is made up of 15 amino acids. V lost 0 bases and J 0 bases, leaving 6 bases between the germline ends. Germline values: CDR1 MNHEY, CDR2 SVGAGI. This CDR3 is CASSYSAYSGNTIYF. CDR3 nucleotide sequence: TGTGCCAGCAGTTACTCGGCATACTCTGGAAACACCATATATTTT.